These T cell receptor beta chains were read from a single sample in a study of graft-versus-host responses after intestinal transplantation. Which antigens these TCRs recognize remains unknown. Profiling relied on immunoSEQ multiplex PCR, and the TCRdb table lists in-frame clones only, not all of them. The sample has over 100,000 clones, 90% to 95% seen once. The specimen was unstimulated CD4+ T cells sorted from spleen or lymph node cells, collected before intestinal transplant. The receptors here all came from a human donor who received an intestinal transplant. Each CDR3 is given with its conserved first and last residue. Fields, in order: J gene, V gene, D gene, clone size, CDR3 DNA, CDR3 protein. A D gene is named only where the DNA matches it firmly. Size is stated for part of the rows, as once, few or many counts, or as a class when the clone is expanded.

TRBJ2-7	TRBV18	.	once	TGTGCCAGCTCACCACGAGGCGCGCACAAAAGATACGAGCAGTACTTC	CASSPRGAHKRYEQYF
TRBJ2-1	TRBV21-1	.	.	TGTGCCAGCAGCACCCCAACAGGACGAAATGAGCAGTTCTTC	CASSTPTGRNEQFF
TRBJ2-7	TRBV14	.	once	TGTGCCAGCAGCCCTGGGTTCTACGAGCAGTACTTC	CASSPGFYEQYF
TRBJ2-3	TRBV12-5	TRBD2	.	TGTGCTAGTGGTTTGGGCTCGGGAGGGACAGATACGCAGTATTTT	CASGLGSGGTDTQYF
TRBJ2-4	TRBV15	TRBD1	once	TGTGCCACCAGCAGAAAGGGACAGGCGGTAGCCAAAAACATTCAGTACTTC	CATSRKGQAVAKNIQYF
TRBJ1-5	TRBV30	.	.	TGTGCCTGGAGGGGGCCCGGTAGCAATCAGCCCCAGCATTTT	CAWRGPGSNQPQHF
TRBJ2-6	TRBV5-1	.	once	TGCGCCAGCAGCTTGGGGACCGGACTACCTGGGGCCAACGTCCTGACTTTC	CASSLGTGLPGANVLTF
TRBJ2-6	TRBV18	TRBD2	.	TGTGCCAGCTCACCCAGGACTAGCGGGAGCCTTTTATCTGGGGCCAACGTCCTGACTTTC	CASSPRTSGSLLSGANVLTF
TRBJ2-2	TRBV27	.	.	TGTGCCAGCAGTTTGCGGTACACCGGGGAGCTGTTTTTT	CASSLRYTGELFF
TRBJ2-1	TRBV7-3	.	.	TGTGCCAGCAGCCCCTCCGGGGCCCACTACAATGAGCAGTTCTTC	CASSPSGAHYNEQFF
TRBJ1-4	TRBV19	.	.	TGTGCCAGTAGTATTGCGGGGCGGTATGAAAAACTGTTTTTT	CASSIAGRYEKLFF
TRBJ2-7	TRBV5-4	.	.	TGTGCCAGCAGCTTGGAGGCGGTCAGGAGCTCCTACGAGCAGTACTTC	CASSLEAVRSSYEQYF
TRBJ2-1	TRBV27	TRBD2	.	TGTGCCAGCAGACCCGACCTGGGACTAGCGGTTCCAAGGGCCTACAATGAGCAGTTCTTC	CASRPDLGLAVPRAYNEQFF
TRBJ1-5	TRBV5-1	TRBD1	.	TGCGCCAGCAGCCCCGGGACAGGGGGCGGTGGCAATCAGCCCCAGCATTTT	CASSPGTGGGGNQPQHF
TRBJ2-2	TRBV27	.	.	TGTGCCAGCAGTTTATCGCGGGGACACAGTACGGAGCTGTTTTTT	CASSLSRGHSTELFF
TRBJ2-7	TRBV15	.	.	TGTGCCACCAGCAGAGTCGGGGCGAGAGGAGGGTACGAGCAGTACTTC	CATSRVGARGGYEQYF
TRBJ2-1	TRBV5-8	TRBD2	.	TGTGCCAGCAGCTTTTCCAGGACTAGCGTAAGGTACAATGAGCAGTTCTTC	CASSFSRTSVRYNEQFF
TRBJ2-7	TRBV5-5	.	.	TGTGCCAGCAGTGGTCAGACCGAGCAGTACTTC	CASSGQTEQYF
TRBJ2-7	TRBV30	.	.	TGTGCCTGGATTACAGGGAAATACGAGCAGTACTTC	CAWITGKYEQYF
TRBJ2-1	TRBV5-1	.	.	TGCGCCAGCAGCTTGGGGGACGGATCTCCCTACAATGAGCAGTTCTTC	CASSLGDGSPYNEQFF
TRBJ1-2	TRBV6-6	TRBD1	once	TGTGCCAGCAGTTACGGGCAGGGGGTCGGAGGCTACACCTTC	CASSYGQGVGGYTF
TRBJ2-5	TRBV28	.	.	TGTGCCAGCAGTTCCACGGGTCTAGAGACCCAGTACTTC	CASSSTGLETQYF
TRBJ2-3	TRBV5-1	TRBD1	.	TGCGCCAGCAGCTTGGACCGGGACAGGGGACGGGGCACAGATACGCAGTATTTT	CASSLDRDRGRGTDTQYF
TRBJ2-7	TRBV6-1	TRBD1	.	TGTGCCAGCAGTCGGGACAGGGATTTTTCCTACGAGCAGTACTTC	CASSRDRDFSYEQYF
TRBJ2-2	TRBV7-8	TRBD1	.	TGTGCCAGCAGCTTGGACAGGGGGCACGGGGAGCTGTTTTTT	CASSLDRGHGELFF
TRBJ1-2	TRBV28	TRBD1	.	TGTGCCAGCAATCTCGGGACAGCTTATAACTATGGCTACACCTTC	CASNLGTAYNYGYTF
TRBJ2-1	TRBV19	TRBD2	.	TGTGCCAGTAGTATAAGCGGGAGGAGGAATGAGCAGTTCTTC	CASSISGRRNEQFF
TRBJ2-5	TRBV11-2	.	.	TGTGCCAGCAGCTTCCAGGGCACGGAGACCCAGTACTTC	CASSFQGTETQYF
TRBJ1-2	TRBV5-8	.	.	TGTGCCAGCAGCTTGGGGGCGCAAGCGAACACCTTC	CASSLGAQANTF
TRBJ1-5	TRBV5-1	.	once	TGCGCCAGCAGCTTGGATGGGCAGCCTCAGCCCCAGCATTTT	CASSLDGQPQPQHF
TRBJ2-1	TRBV5-1	.	.	TGCGCCAGCAGCTTGGAAGCCCCGTCCTACAATGAGCAGTTCTTC	CASSLEAPSYNEQFF
TRBJ2-5	TRBV7-9	.	.	TGTGCCAGCAGCTTACGTGGGGGACGGACCGGTGAGACCCAGTACTTC	CASSLRGGRTGETQYF
TRBJ2-7	TRBV5-4	TRBD2	.	TGTGCCAGCAGCTTGGGTGCGGGAGGCCAGATCTACGAGCAGTACTTC	CASSLGAGGQIYEQYF
TRBJ2-7	TRBV10-1	.	.	TGCGCCAGCAGTGAGATGTCGTTCGGCGAGCAGTACTTC	CASSEMSFGEQYF
TRBJ2-1	TRBV30	TRBD1	.	TGTGCCTGGAGTACTGGGACAGGGGGGCGATTTACCAAGTTCTTC	CAWSTGTGGRFTKFF
TRBJ2-1	TRBV23-1	.	.	TGCGCCAGCAGTCAATCATGCAGGCCCGAGCTGGTCTTC	CASSQSCRPELVF
TRBJ2-3	TRBV14	TRBD2	.	TGTGCCAGCAGCCAGTGGACTAGCGGGAGGGCAACAGATACGCAGTATTTT	CASSQWTSGRATDTQYF
TRBJ2-5	TRBV7-2	.	.	TGTGCCAGCAGCTTATGGGGAAGTAGGGAAGAGACCCAGTACTTC	CASSLWGSREETQYF
TRBJ2-5	TRBV5-4	TRBD1	once	TGTGCCAGCAGCCCAAGGACAGGGGTACAAGAGACCCAGTACTTC	CASSPRTGVQETQYF
TRBJ1-4	TRBV5-6	.	.	TGTGCCAGCAGCTTCGGGCAAGCTAATGAAAAACTGTTTTTT	CASSFGQANEKLFF
TRBJ2-6	TRBV5-1	.	.	TGCGCCAGCAGCTCCTTTTACTCTGGGGCCAACGTCCTGACTTTC	CASSSFYSGANVLTF
TRBJ2-7	TRBV7-9	.	once	TGTGCCAGCAGCTTTCACGGGACTGACTACGAGCAGTACTTC	CASSFHGTDYEQYF
TRBJ2-7	TRBV30	TRBD2	.	TGTGCCTGGAATCGGGAGGGGCACTCCTACGAGCAGTACTTC	CAWNREGHSYEQYF
TRBJ2-1	TRBV16	TRBD2	.	TGTGCCAGCAGCCAAGGGGGGGGTATCTATGAGCAGTTCTTC	CASSQGGGIYEQFF
TRBJ2-1	TRBV2	.	.	TGTGCCACGGGGAACCCATACAATGAGCAGTTCTTC	CATGNPYNEQFF
TRBJ2-1	TRBV27	.	.	TGTGCCAGCAGTTTATTGTTGGGTGAGCAGTTCTTC	CASSLLLGEQFF
TRBJ2-3	TRBV9	TRBD1	.	TGTGCCAGCAGCGTTACACCCGGGACAGGGGCGACAGATACGCAGTATTTT	CASSVTPGTGATDTQYF
TRBJ2-7	TRBV18	TRBD1	.	TGTGCCAGCTCACCAACAGGGGGCTCGTCCTACGAGCAGTACTTC	CASSPTGGSSYEQYF
TRBJ2-3	TRBV5-1	TRBD2	.	TGCGCCAGCAGCCCCCCGCAGCTAGCGGGCCGCACAGATACGCAGTATTTT	CASSPPQLAGRTDTQYF
TRBJ1-4	TRBV7-8	.	.	TGTGCCAGCAGCTTTTACCTGAGGGAAAAACTGTTTTTT	CASSFYLREKLFF
TRBJ1-1	TRBV7-3	TRBD1	.	TGTGCCAGCAGCTCGGGACAGGGGATCACGCTGAACACTGAAGCTTTCTTT	CASSSGQGITLNTEAFF
TRBJ2-1	TRBV7-9	TRBD2	.	TGTGCCAGCAGCCTTAGCGGGGCAATCTACAATGAGCAGTTCTTC	CASSLSGAIYNEQFF
TRBJ2-7	TRBV18	.	.	TGTGCCAGTTCTCGGAGTCGGGACAACTCCTACGAGCAGTACTTC	CASSRSRDNSYEQYF
TRBJ2-1	TRBV7-2	.	.	TGTGCCAGCAGCCCCTTCCAGCGGTACAATGAGCAGTTCTTC	CASSPFQRYNEQFF
TRBJ1-2	TRBV7-2	.	.	TGTGCCAGCAGCTTAGATTTTAGGGTTGTTGTTGGCTACACCTTC	CASSLDFRVVVGYTF